The source of this TCR beta chain is a study of response to subunit inactivated influenza vaccine. Findings of the study overall: Authors suggested seasonal influenza vaccinations each recruit few new T cells.

TCRdb analysed the RT-PCR reads with MiXCR anew, one entry per CDR3 protein. The top ten clones hold approximately 14% of a sample with fewer than 700,000 distinct CDR3 sequences, roughly 13% of them seen once. This clonotype was counted at least ten times. Antigen unknown. CDR1 is MNHNS, CDR2 SASEGT, per germline. This CDR3 has 15 residues. The ends lost 6 bases at V and 1 base at J; junction bases unmatched: 3. The rearrangement uses TRBV6-1 and TRBJ2-6; 7 bases are shared with TRBD1. This clonotype was obtained from a man between 45 and 60 years old who received an inactivated influenza vaccine. The source material was PBMCs from blood, sampled 45 days after vaccination. The CDR3 region has the DNA TGTGCCAGCAGCCCGACAGGGTCTGGGGCCAACGTCCTGACTTTC. This codes for CASSPTGSGANVLTF.